Listed below are T cell receptor beta chains from one sample, sequenced in a study of cytomegalovirus exposure and HLA in healthy donors. Assay used: immunoSEQ multiplex PCR; TCRdb lists only in-frame clones, some missing. Seen in this sample are tens of thousands of clones; the ten most common clones hold approximately 1.1%. Material for sequencing was PBMCs. The source is a woman aged 25-40 years in good health and CMV-seronegative. CDR3s include the opening cysteine and the closing phenylalanine or tryptophan. The order of the fields is V gene, D gene, CDR3 length, J gene, CDR3 DNA, CDR3 protein. The D gene is left open where the match is weak.

>TRBV11-2|.|11|TRBJ2-7
TGTGCCAGCAGCTTAACAGAAGCGCAGTACTTC
CASSLTEAQYF
>TRBV6-1|TRBD1|17|TRBJ1-2
TGTGCCAGCAGTGACGTGGCAGGGGGCGCGATTAACTATGGCTACACCTTC
CASSDVAGGAINYGYTF
>TRBV29-1|.|14|TRBJ1-1
TGCAGCGTTGCGAGGCAGGGTACTTTTTCTGAAGCTTTCTTT
CSVARQGTFSEAFF
>TRBV7-9|.|11|TRBJ2-1
TGTGCCAGCAGCTCGAGCGATGAGCAGTTCTTC
CASSSSDEQFF
>TRBV27|TRBD1|16|TRBJ1-2
TGTGCCAGCAGTTGGGGACAGGGGGCTTCTCACTATGGCTACACCTTC
CASSWGQGASHYGYTF
>TRBV7-9|.|12|TRBJ1-1
TGTGCCAGCAGCTGGGCAAACACTGAAGCTTTCTTT
CASSWANTEAFF
>TRBV19|TRBD1|16|TRBJ2-5
TGTGCCAGTAGTATGGCCGGGACAGGGTATGAAGAGACCCAGTACTTC
CASSMAGTGYEETQYF
>TRBV14|.|14|TRBJ2-7
TGTGCCAGCAGCCCGGGGAGGAGGTTCTACGAGCAGTACTTC
CASSPGRRFYEQYF
>TRBV5-6|.|14|TRBJ1-2
TGTGCCAGCAGCCTGCTCGGGGACATCGATGGCTACACCTTC
CASSLLGDIDGYTF
>TRBV6-1|TRBD2|16|TRBJ2-2
TGTGCCAGCAGTGAAGCACGGGGGGGCGCCCCCGGGGAGCTGTTTTTT
CASSEARGGAPGELFF
>TRBV19|TRBD1|12|TRBJ2-7
TGTGCCAGTAGCAACAGGGGCAACGAGCAGTACTTC
CASSNRGNEQYF
>TRBV5-6|.|11|TRBJ1-1
TGTGCCAGCAGCTTGTACAGTGAAGCTTTCTTT
CASSLYSEAFF
>TRBV7-2|.|16|TRBJ2-3
TGTGCCAGCAGCTTAGTTAGCGGAGGTAGCACAGATACGCAGTATTTT
CASSLVSGGSTDTQYF
>TRBV6-1|.|14|TRBJ1-6
TGTGCCAGCAGTGAAGTCCAGGGGAATTCACCCCTCCACTTT
CASSEVQGNSPLHF
>TRBV30|TRBD1|12|TRBJ1-2
TGTGCCTACACGAGGACAGGGGTAGGCTACACCTTC
CAYTRTGVGYTF
>TRBV7-8|TRBD1|15|TRBJ2-7
TGTGCCAGCAGCTTCAAACAGGGGGTCTACTACGAGCAGTACTTC
CASSFKQGVYYEQYF
>TRBV7-2|.|14|TRBJ1-2
TGTGCCAGCCAGCCCCGGGGGTCGAGCTATGGCTACACCTTC
CASQPRGSSYGYTF
>TRBV4-1|.|16|TRBJ1-3
TGCGCCAGCAGCCAATTATGGGACTACTCTGGAAACACCATATATTTT
CASSQLWDYSGNTIYF